The 18 T cell receptor beta chains reported below all come from one sample, sequenced in a study of OX40 agonist ivuxolimab in advanced cancers. Repertoires were generated with immunoSEQ multiplex PCR, while TCRdb's copy carries only in-frame clones and drops some. The table records over 95,000 clones, approximately 94% of them present only once. The input for sequencing was CD4+ or CD8+ T cells sorted from blood, taken in a trial of the OX40 agonist ivuxolimab. These TCRs come from an adult with an advanced solid tumor such as melanoma, head and neck, liver or kidney cancer.

The V call is TRBV11-2, the J call TRBJ2-7, with a possible D match to TRBD2 (5 bases). CDR1 is SGHAT, CDR2 FQNNGV, per germline. The CDR3 runs 15 residues. V was cut by 8 bases and J by 2 bases, with 19 bases left in between. The CDR3 protein is CASGPAGGSTYEQYF. The CDR3 DNA reads TGTGCCAGCGGCCCTGCGGGCGGCTCTACCTACGAGCAGTACTTC. Full variable domain (missing parts from reference TRBV11-2 and TRBJ2-7): EAGVAQSPRYKIIEKRQSVAFWCNPISGHATLYWYQQILGQGPKLLIQFQNNGVVDDSQLPKDRFSAERLKGVDSTLKIQPAKLEDSAVYLCASGPAGGSTYEQYFGPGTRLTVT.

The chain's CDR3 is CASSLANYNEQFF. The CDR3 nucleotides are TGTGCCAGCAGCTTAGCTAACTACAATGAGCAGTTCTTC. The chain employs TRBV7-9 and TRBJ2-1; no reliable D call. V lost 0 bases and J 3 bases, leaving 3 bases between the germline ends. Per the germline V gene, CDR1 is SEHNR and CDR2 is FQNEAQ (reference sequence). CDR3 length: 13 amino acids.

The chain has TRBV19 and TRBJ2-1, with D perhaps matching TRBD1 or TRBD2 (5 bases each). V lost 2 bases, J lost 8 bases, and 10 bases lay in between. This CDR3 is 13 amino acids long. Germline-derived CDR1 and CDR2 are LNHDA and SQIVND (reference sequence). This chain's CDR3 is CASSISRGDEQFF. CDR3 nucleotide sequence: TGTGCCAGTAGTATATCCCGGGGCGATGAGCAGTTCTTC.

This clone has only one observation. The chain combines TRBV4-1 with TRBJ1-6, with unresolved D. Germline V gene sequence: CDR1 MGHRA, CDR2 YSYEKL. Trimming took 0 bases from V and 0 from J, leaving 6 bases between them. The CDR3 runs 16 residues. CDR3 coding DNA: TGCGCCAGCAGCCAAGATAGGAGCTCCTATAATTCACCCCTCCACTTT. Translation: CASSQDRSSYNSPLHF.

This chain connects TRBV12-2 to TRBJ1-1; the table names TRBD1, a call not compared with the DNA. TRBV12-2 is noted as a pseudogene. CDR3 length: 17 residues. The CDR3 region has the DNA TGTGCAAGTCGCTTAGCGACAGGGGGTATATCGGGGACTGAAGCTTTCTTT. Amino acid sequence: CASRLATGGISGTEAFF.

The chain combines TRBV27 with TRBJ2-3, with 9 bases lining up with TRBD1. V shed 1 base and J 5 bases; nucleotides not matched to a gene: 4. In germline, CDR1 is MNHEY, CDR2 SMNVEV (reference sequence). The CDR3 length is 15 residues. The CDR3 here is CASSLLRTGEDTQYF. CDR3 sequence (DNA): TGTGCCAGCAGTTTATTGCGGACAGGGGAAGATACGCAGTATTTT.

The chain links TRBV7-9 to TRBJ2-4, with a weak D call TRBD2 (5 bases). The V end lost 0 bases, the J end lost 0 bases, and 9 bases lay between the germline ends. The V gene's germline CDR1 is SEHNR and CDR2 FQNEAQ (reference sequence). The CDR3 loop spans 16 amino acids. The CDR3 spells CASSLARGLAKNIQYF. The CDR3 bases are TGTGCCAGCAGCTTAGCCCGCGGACTAGCCAAAAACATTCAGTACTTC.

V is TRBV16 and J is TRBJ1-1; TRBD1 is a possible D gene (5 bases). This CDR3 comprises 16 residues. Germline CDR1 and CDR2: KGHSY and FQNENV. Deletions cut 1 base from V and 2 bases from J, with 14 bases between. In nucleotides, the CDR3 is TGTGCCAGCAGCCAATTCGCAGGGAGCCCCAACACTGAAGCTTTCTTT. This gives the protein CASSQFAGSPNTEAFF.

The chain is built from TRBV29-1 and TRBJ1-1; TRBD1 is a possible D gene (6 bases). V was cut by 8 bases and J by 8 bases, with 12 bases left in between. Germline V gene data show CDR1 as SQVTM and CDR2 as ANQGSEA. The CDR3 contains 10 residues. CDR3 sequence: CSSGGTEAFF. CDR3 bases: TGCAGCTCGGGCGGGACAGAAGCTTTCTTT. The variable domain in full, completed from reference TRBV29-1 and TRBJ1-1, reads SAVISQKPSRDICQRGTSLTIQCQVDSQVTMMFWYRQQPGQSLTLIATANQGSEATYESGFVIDKFPISRPNLTFSTLTVSNMSPEDSSIYLCSSGGTEAFFGQGTRLTVV.

This chain uses TRBV6-1 with TRBJ2-7; 7 bases agree with TRBD1. The CDR3 extends over 15 amino acids. The germline V gene encodes CDR1 MNHNS and CDR2 SASEGT. V was clipped by 0 bases and J by 1 base; unmatched bases: 3. The DNA of the CDR3 is TGTGCCAGCAGTGAAGCGCTGGGACAGTCCTACGAGCAGTACTTC. This translates into CASSEALGQSYEQYF.

V and J are TRBV29-1 and TRBJ2-3; no definite D call. Deletions cut 3 bases from V and 2 bases from J, with 9 bases between. Germline values: CDR1 SQVTM, CDR2 ANQGSEA. This CDR3 is built from 13 residues. CDR3 amino acids: CSVDGGITDTQYF. Here the CDR3 DNA reads TGCAGCGTTGATGGTGGGATCACAGATACGCAGTATTTT.

This chain connects TRBV7-9 to TRBJ2-7; D not certain. Germline loops: CDR1 SEHNR, CDR2 FQNEAQ (reference sequence). V was cut by 4 bases and J by 0 bases, with 7 bases left in between. This CDR3 contains 13 residues. CDR3 protein: CASSSTRSYEQYF. The DNA for the CDR3 is TGTGCCAGCAGCTCCACTCGCTCCTACGAGCAGTACTTC.

The chain combines TRBV4-1 with TRBJ1-1; D remains unclear. V lost 1 base, J lost 4 bases, and 4 bases lay in between. The V gene's germline CDR1 is MGHRA and CDR2 YSYEKL. This CDR3 spans 12 amino acids. The CDR3 nucleotides read TGCGCCAGCAGCCAAGGGAGCACTGAAGCTTTCTTT. Protein: CASSQGSTEAFF.

The chain uses TRBV25-1 and TRBJ1-2; D may be TRBD1 (5 bases). CDR1 and CDR2 from the germline V gene are MGHDK and SYGVNS. V was trimmed by 3 bases and J by 4 bases, leaving 18 bases between them. The CDR3 consists of 16 residues. CDR3 protein: CASSDGAWQQTYGYTF. In DNA form, the CDR3 reads TGTGCCAGCAGTGATGGGGCGTGGCAACAGACCTATGGCTACACCTTC.

This chain connects TRBV14 to TRBJ2-1, with TRBD1 matching over 9 bases. Trimming removed 6 bases from V and 8 bases from J; junction bases left unmatched: 8. The germline gives CDR1 SGHDN, CDR2 FVKESK. The CDR3 has 14 residues. Written as DNA, the CDR3 is TGTGCCAGCAGTGGGGACAGGGAACTCCATGAGCAGTTCTTC. This translates into CASSGDRELHEQFF.

V and J are TRBV2 and TRBJ1-2; 9 bases fit TRBD1. Unmatched junction bases numbered 16, after V lost 4 bases and J lost 4 bases. Germline V gene lookup returns CDR1 SNHLY and CDR2 FYNNEI. There are 18 residues in the CDR3. The CDR3, as DNA: TGTGCCAGCAGTGTCTTTGCGGGACAGGGTGAGAGTAGCTATGGCTACACCTTC. Protein sequence: CASSVFAGQGESSYGYTF.

The rearrangement links TRBV2 to TRBJ1-2; TRBD1 matches at 8 bases. The V segment lost 2 bases and the J segment 8 bases; nucleotides outside the gene matches: 10. The germline gives CDR1 SNHLY, CDR2 FYNNEI. The CDR3 contains 15 residues. The CDR3 bases are TGTGCCAGCAGTGAAATGGACAGGGTCCTTACCGGCTACACCTTC. Amino acids: CASSEMDRVLTGYTF.

The chain recombines TRBV18 with TRBJ2-1, with a weak D call TRBD2 (7 bases). V dropped 2 bases and J dropped 1 base, with 9 bases sitting between them. Germline assignment: CDR1 KGHSH and CDR2 LQKENI. This CDR3 contains 15 residues. The CDR3 bases are TGTGCCAGCTCACCAGCGGGGGCTTCCTACAATGAGCAGTTCTTC. It yields the protein CASSPAGASYNEQFF.